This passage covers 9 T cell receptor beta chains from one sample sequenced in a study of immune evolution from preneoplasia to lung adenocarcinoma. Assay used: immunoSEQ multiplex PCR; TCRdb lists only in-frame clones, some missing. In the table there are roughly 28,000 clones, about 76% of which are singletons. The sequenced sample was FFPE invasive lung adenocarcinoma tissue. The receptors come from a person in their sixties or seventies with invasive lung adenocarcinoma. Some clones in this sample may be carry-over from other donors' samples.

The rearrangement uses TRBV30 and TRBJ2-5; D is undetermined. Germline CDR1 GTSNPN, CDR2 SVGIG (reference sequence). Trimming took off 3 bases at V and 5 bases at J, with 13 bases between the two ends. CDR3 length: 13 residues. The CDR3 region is CAWRAPGPETQYF. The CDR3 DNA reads TGTGCCTGGAGGGCCCCTGGGCCGGAGACCCAGTACTTC.

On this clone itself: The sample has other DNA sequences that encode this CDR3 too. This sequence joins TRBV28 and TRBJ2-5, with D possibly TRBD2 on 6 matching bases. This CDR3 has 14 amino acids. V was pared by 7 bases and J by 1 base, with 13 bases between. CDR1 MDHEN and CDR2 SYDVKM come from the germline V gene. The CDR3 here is CASIVSGAQETQYF. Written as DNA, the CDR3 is TGTGCCAGCATCGTTAGCGGAGCCCAAGAGACCCAGTACTTC.

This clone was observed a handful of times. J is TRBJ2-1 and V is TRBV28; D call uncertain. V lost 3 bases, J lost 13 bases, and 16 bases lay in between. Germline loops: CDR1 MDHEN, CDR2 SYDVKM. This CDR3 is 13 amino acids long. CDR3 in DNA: TGTGCCAGCAGTTTCGACGCCCGCACAATACAGTTCTTC. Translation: CASSFDARTIQFF.

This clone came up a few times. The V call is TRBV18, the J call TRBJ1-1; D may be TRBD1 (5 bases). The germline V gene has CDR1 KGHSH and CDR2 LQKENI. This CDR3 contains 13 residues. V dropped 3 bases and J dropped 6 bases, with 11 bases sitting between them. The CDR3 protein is CASSPQGLAEAFF. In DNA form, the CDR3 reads TGTGCCAGCTCACCGCAGGGATTGGCTGAAGCTTTCTTT.

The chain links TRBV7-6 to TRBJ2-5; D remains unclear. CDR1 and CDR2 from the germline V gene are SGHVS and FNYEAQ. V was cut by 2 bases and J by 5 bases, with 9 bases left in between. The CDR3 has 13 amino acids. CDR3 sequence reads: CASSLISSETQYF. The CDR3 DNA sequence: TGTGCCAGCAGCTTAATCTCCTCGGAGACCCAGTACTTC.

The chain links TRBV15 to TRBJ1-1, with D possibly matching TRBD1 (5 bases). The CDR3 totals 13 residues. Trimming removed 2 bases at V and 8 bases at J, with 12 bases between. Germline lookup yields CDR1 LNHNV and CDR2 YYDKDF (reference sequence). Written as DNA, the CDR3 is TGTGCCACCAGCAGACCACACCGGGACGAAGCTTTCTTT. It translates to CATSRPHRDEAFF.

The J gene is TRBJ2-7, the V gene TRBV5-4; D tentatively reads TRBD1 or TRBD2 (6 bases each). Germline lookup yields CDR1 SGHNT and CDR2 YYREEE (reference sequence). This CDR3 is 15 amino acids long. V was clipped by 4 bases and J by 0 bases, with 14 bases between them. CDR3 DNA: TGTGCCAGCAGCCACGGGGGCGCCAGCTCCTACGAGCAGTACTTC. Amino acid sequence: CASSHGGASSYEQYF.

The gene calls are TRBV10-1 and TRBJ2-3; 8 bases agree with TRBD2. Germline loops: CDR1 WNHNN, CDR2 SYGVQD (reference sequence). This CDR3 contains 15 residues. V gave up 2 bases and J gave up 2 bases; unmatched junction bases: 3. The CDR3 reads CASSEGLAITDTQYF. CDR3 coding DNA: TGCGCCAGCAGTGAGGGACTAGCTATCACAGATACGCAGTATTTT.

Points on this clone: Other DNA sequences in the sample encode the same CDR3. Here the CDR3 reads CASKEGSEQFF. The CDR3 nucleotides read TGTGCCAGTAAAGAGGGGAGTGAGCAGTTCTTC. The gene calls are TRBV19 and TRBJ2-1; D tentatively fits TRBD1 or TRBD2 (5 bases each). Germline V lookup: CDR1 LNHDA, CDR2 SQIVND (reference sequence). CDR3 size: 11 residues. The V end was cut by 7 bases, the J end by 9 bases, with 10 bases between.